The rows below give T cell receptor beta chains drawn from one sample of a study of cytomegalovirus exposure and HLA in healthy donors. Generated by immunoSEQ multiplex PCR, the TCRdb table keeps only in-frame clones and is missing some. The sample has a few hundred thousand clones; 80% to 90% are singletons. Sequencing was performed on PBMCs. These receptors all stem from a woman between 18 and 29 years old in good health and CMV-seronegative. Each CDR3 is given with its conserved first and last residue. A D gene is named only where the DNA matches it firmly. Clone size is not always given. Where it is, it says once, few, many or a class for expanded clones.

V: TRBV5-1
J: TRBJ2-7
size: NA
D: TRBD2
CDR3: CASSLGLAGGSGEQYF
DNA: TGCGCCAGCAGCTTGGGTCTAGCGGGAGGTTCCGGCGAGCAGTACTTC

V: TRBV10-3
J: TRBJ1-1
size: NA
D: NA
CDR3: CAISGRANTEAFF
DNA: TGTGCCATCAGTGGGCGGGCCAACACTGAAGCTTTCTTT

V: TRBV30
J: TRBJ2-4
size: NA
D: TRBD1
CDR3: CAWSGQGSIQYF
DNA: TGTGCCTGGAGTGGACAGGGGAGCATTCAGTACTTC

V: TRBV19
J: TRBJ1-2
size: once
D: TRBD1
CDR3: CASILNQGAQYGYTF
DNA: TGTGCCAGTATCTTAAATCAGGGGGCTCAGTATGGCTACACCTTC

V: TRBV5-1
J: TRBJ2-1
size: NA
D: NA
CDR3: CASSLEVSVGEQFF
DNA: TGCGCCAGCAGCTTGGAAGTTTCGGTTGGTGAGCAGTTCTTC

V: TRBV10-3
J: TRBJ2-7
size: NA
D: NA
CDR3: CAISKLNYKRMSYEQYF
DNA: TGTGCCATCAGCAAACTAAATTACAAGAGGATGTCCTACGAGCAGTACTTC

V: TRBV9
J: TRBJ1-1
size: NA
D: NA
CDR3: CASSVGLTEAFF
DNA: TGTGCCAGCAGCGTAGGACTCACTGAAGCTTTCTTT

V: TRBV15
J: TRBJ2-7
size: NA
D: NA
CDR3: CATSRNPGGTYEQYF
DNA: TGTGCCACCAGCAGAAACCCGGGTGGAACCTACGAGCAGTACTTC

V: TRBV9
J: TRBJ1-1
size: NA
D: NA
CDR3: CASSSLTANTEAFF
DNA: TGTGCCAGCAGCTCGCTGACAGCGAACACTGAAGCTTTCTTT

V: TRBV5-1
J: TRBJ2-1
size: NA
D: NA
CDR3: CASSLAQTGQQFF
DNA: TGCGCCAGCAGCTTGGCCCAGACAGGTCAGCAGTTCTTC

V: TRBV4-1
J: TRBJ1-5
size: NA
D: NA
CDR3: CASSRRIAHSNQPQHF
DNA: TGCGCCAGCAGTCGGAGGATAGCCCATAGCAATCAGCCCCAGCATTTT

V: TRBV13
J: TRBJ2-1
size: once
D: NA
CDR3: CASSLAGGKAHNEQFF
DNA: TGTGCCAGCAGCTTAGCGGGGGGCAAGGCCCACAATGAGCAGTTCTTC

V: TRBV18
J: TRBJ2-3
size: NA
D: NA
CDR3: CASSPPSADTQYF
DNA: TGTGCCAGCTCACCACCGTCCGCAGATACGCAGTATTTT

V: TRBV29-1
J: TRBJ2-7
size: NA
D: TRBD2
CDR3: CSVAAGAPWGEQYF
DNA: TGCAGCGTTGCAGCGGGAGCCCCGTGGGGGGAGCAGTACTTC

V: TRBV28
J: TRBJ2-1
size: NA
D: TRBD2
CDR3: CASSRGLAGGPSSYNEQFF
DNA: TGTGCCAGCAGCCGCGGACTAGCGGGGGGCCCCAGCTCCTACAATGAGCAGTTCTTC

V: TRBV7-6
J: TRBJ1-6
size: NA
D: NA
CDR3: CASSLGSQGNSPLHF
DNA: TGTGCCAGCAGCTTAGGGTCCCAGGGGAATTCACCCCTCCACTTT

V: TRBV6-1
J: TRBJ1-5
size: NA
D: NA
CDR3: CASSPQGYQPQHF
DNA: TGTGCCAGCAGCCCCCAGGGTTATCAGCCCCAGCATTTT

V: TRBV28
J: TRBJ2-7
size: NA
D: NA
CDR3: CASSSRRDEQYF
DNA: TGTGCCAGCAGTTCAAGGCGGGACGAGCAGTACTTC

V: TRBV6-5
J: TRBJ2-1
size: NA
D: TRBD2
CDR3: CASRAGGPYNEQFF
DNA: TGTGCCAGCAGAGCGGGAGGTCCTTACAATGAGCAGTTCTTC

V: TRBV27
J: TRBJ2-5
size: NA
D: TRBD2
CDR3: CASSWLAGEETQYF
DNA: TGTGCCAGCAGTTGGCTAGCGGGCGAAGAGACCCAGTACTTC

V: TRBV7-2
J: TRBJ2-7
size: NA
D: NA
CDR3: CASSSRQVQRSYEQYF
DNA: TGTGCCAGCAGCTCCAGACAAGTCCAGCGGTCCTACGAGCAGTACTTC

V: TRBV5-6
J: TRBJ2-5
size: NA
D: NA
CDR3: CASSFTGYDETQYF
DNA: TGTGCCAGCAGCTTTACAGGGTACGATGAGACCCAGTACTTC

V: TRBV6-6
J: TRBJ2-1
size: NA
D: TRBD2
CDR3: CASHRAGGDNEQFF
DNA: TGTGCCAGCCACCGGGCGGGAGGGGACAATGAGCAGTTCTTC

V: TRBV11-3
J: TRBJ2-5
size: NA
D: TRBD1
CDR3: CASSEQGRETQYF
DNA: TGTGCCAGCAGCGAACAGGGGCGAGAGACCCAGTACTTC

V: TRBV2
J: TRBJ2-2
size: once
D: TRBD1
CDR3: CASRKGQGRAGELFF
DNA: TGTGCCAGCAGAAAGGGACAGGGGAGGGCCGGGGAGCTGTTTTTT

V: TRBV10-3
J: TRBJ1-5
size: NA
D: TRBD1
CDR3: CAISNNQASPGQGAFNQPQHF
DNA: TGTGCCATCAGTAATAACCAAGCGAGTCCCGGACAGGGGGCTTTCAATCAGCCCCAGCATTTT

V: TRBV28
J: TRBJ2-3
size: NA
D: TRBD2
CDR3: CASSSLAGVTDTQYF
DNA: TGTGCCAGCAGTTCTCTAGCGGGGGTCACAGATACGCAGTATTTT

V: TRBV27
J: TRBJ2-1
size: NA
D: TRBD2
CDR3: CASSPLPGGVNEQFF
DNA: TGTGCCAGCAGCCCCCTCCCGGGAGGGGTCAATGAGCAGTTCTTC

V: TRBV18
J: TRBJ2-1
size: NA
D: TRBD2
CDR3: CASSPTLLAAYNEQFF
DNA: TGTGCCAGCTCACCAACCCTTCTAGCGGCATACAATGAGCAGTTCTTC

V: TRBV27
J: TRBJ1-1
size: NA
D: NA
CDR3: CASSDRGARTEAFF
DNA: TGTGCCAGCTCCGATCGGGGGGCGCGAACTGAAGCTTTCTTT

V: TRBV28
J: TRBJ2-7
size: NA
D: NA
CDR3: CASSSVAGYSEQYF
DNA: TGTGCCAGCAGCTCAGTCGCGGGGTACTCTGAGCAGTACTTC

V: TRBV13
J: TRBJ2-7
size: once
D: TRBD2
CDR3: CASSLSTSGIYEQYF
DNA: TGTGCCAGCAGCTTATCGACTAGCGGGATCTACGAGCAGTACTTC

V: TRBV7-9
J: TRBJ2-1
size: NA
D: TRBD1
CDR3: CASFWTGNSYNEQFF
DNA: TGTGCCAGCTTCTGGACAGGGAATTCCTACAATGAGCAGTTCTTC

V: TRBV9
J: TRBJ1-2
size: NA
D: TRBD1
CDR3: CASSVGDRGHINYGYTF
DNA: TGTGCCAGCAGCGTAGGTGACAGGGGCCACATTAACTATGGCTACACCTTC